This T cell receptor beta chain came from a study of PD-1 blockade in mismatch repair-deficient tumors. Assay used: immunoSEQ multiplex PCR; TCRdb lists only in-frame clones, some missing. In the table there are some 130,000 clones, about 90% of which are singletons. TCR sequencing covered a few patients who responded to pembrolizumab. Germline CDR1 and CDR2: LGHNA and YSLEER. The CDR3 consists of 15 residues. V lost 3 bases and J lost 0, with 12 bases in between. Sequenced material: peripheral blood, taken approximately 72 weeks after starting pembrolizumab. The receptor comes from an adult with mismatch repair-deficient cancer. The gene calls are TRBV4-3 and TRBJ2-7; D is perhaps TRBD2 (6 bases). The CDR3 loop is CASSQVLASSYEQYF. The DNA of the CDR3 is TGCGCCAGCAGCCAGGTTCTAGCGTCCTCCTACGAGCAGTACTTC.